One T cell receptor beta chain is described in this entry. Its antigen is undetermined. This table comes from immunoSEQ multiplex PCR, and its TCRdb copy is limited to in-frame clones, with some not included. The sample consists of tens of thousands of clones, roughly three quarters of them appearing once. These data originate in a study of PD-1 blockade in classical Hodgkin lymphoma. General study results and limits: Complete responders entered with baseline diversity on par with newly diagnosed patients, the results showed. With CD4+ cells, TCR diversity rose significantly by C4D1, but not with CD8+ cells. Prior therapy or disease activity may underlie the repertoire differences, whose causes remain undefined. At baseline, newly diagnosed patients reportedly showed less TCR diversity than healthy donors.

The germline V gene encodes CDR1 MNHEY and CDR2 SVGAGI. CDR3 length: 14 amino acids. The ends were cut back, 3 bases at V and 2 bases at J, with 11 bases in the middle. No patient escaped relapse after autologous stem cell transplantation, and brentuximab vedotin exposure varied. Here the sequenced sample was peripheral blood mononuclear cells (PBMCs), taken at baseline. V usage is TRBV6-5 and J usage is TRBJ2-7; possible D gene TRBD1, 5 bases. This TCR was sampled from a human donor with classical Hodgkin lymphoma. CDR3 coding DNA: TGTGCCAGCAGTTATCCGACAGTTCCCTACGAGCAGTACTTC. As protein: CASSYPTVPYEQYF.